This note documents a single TCR beta chain sequence. Its antigen target is currently unknown. No base-level quality is on record; no much larger clone is a single base apart. This specimen comes from a study of T cell changes during pregnancy in multiple sclerosis (dated by TCRdb to about 2019). About the study as a whole: The study looked at changes in the T cell repertoire across pregnancy in women with multiple sclerosis.

Compared with germline, V lacks 5 bases and J lacks 4 bases; bases without a gene match: 8. In the germline V gene, CDR1 corresponds to MDHEN and CDR2 to SYDVKM. Including the terminal cysteine and phenylalanine, the CDR3 comprises 15 residues. The entry retains the CDR3 DNA only, 45 bases that are in frame from base 1. Libraries came from the immunoSEQ multiplex PCR assay. Entries here come from immuneACCESS through TCRdb and include only in-frame sequences with V and J called. Some clones fail to appear in such tables; in the studies checked, an unresolved V gene covers under half of the shortfall, and the cause of the remainder is unknown. The sample table contains about 44,000 clones; only one count was recorded for roughly 87% of them. The top ten hold approximately 1.1% of the sample.

Recombination linked TRBV28 to TRBJ2-5; TRBD2 lines up with 9 middle nucleotides. This sequence originates from a female donor with multiple sclerosis, enrolled in a pregnancy study. Sequences were derived from CD4+ T cells from peripheral blood mononuclear cells, sampled after pregnancy. The nucleotide sequence reads TGTGCCAGCAGTCGCGGGAGGGGTGGGGGAGAGACCCAGTACTTC. Translated, this is CASSRGRGGGETQYF.